Below are 29 T cell receptor beta chains sequenced from a single sample in a study of lymphopenia after photon versus proton radiotherapy. Clones were sequenced by immunoSEQ multiplex PCR, and TCRdb holds only the in-frame ones, with some missing. The sample records about 25,000 clones, 80% to 85% being singletons. The sequencing used peripheral blood, collected from a patient treated with photon-based radiotherapy. The receptors originated from a woman aged 45 to 65 with pancreatic cancer.

V is TRBV27 and J is TRBJ2-7; 9 nucleotides align to TRBD2. The CDR3 is 15 amino acids. Germline CDR1 and CDR2: MNHEY and SMNVEV (reference sequence). V shed 2 bases, J shed 6 bases, and the junction held 8 bases outside the gene matches. The CDR3, as DNA: TGTGCCAGCAGTTTAACCCCAGCGGGAGGACGCGAGCAGTACTTC. Translated, it gives CASSLTPAGGREQYF.

The chain carries TRBV6-6 and TRBJ1-4; D is possibly TRBD1 (5 bases). The CDR3 length is 14 residues. V lost 3 bases and J 7 bases, leaving 12 bases between the germline ends. CDR1 is MNHNY and CDR2 is SVGAGI in the germline V gene (reference sequence). CDR3 nucleotides: TGTGCCAGCAGTTATCGAAGGGGCGGTGAAAAACTGTTTTTT. Protein product: CASSYRRGGEKLFF.

Only a few counts were recorded for this clone. This chain joins TRBV11-2 and TRBJ2-3; 9 bases are shared with TRBD2. Per germline, CDR1 SGHAT and CDR2 FQNNGV. The CDR3 runs 15 residues. V lost 5 bases to trimming and J lost 5 bases; unmatched junction nucleotides: 8. The CDR3 reads CASSRTSAEGDTQYF. In DNA form, the CDR3 reads TGTGCCAGCAGCCGGACTAGCGCCGAGGGAGATACGCAGTATTTT.

This clone was recorded only once. V gene TRBV21-1 combines with J gene TRBJ2-1; the table's D gene call, TRBD1, was not cross checked with the DNA. TRBV21-1 is a recognized pseudogene. This CDR3 comprises 15 residues. The DNA of the CDR3 is TGTGCCAGCAGCAAAGGCGGGACAGGGCCTCTCGAGCAGTTCTTC. It is translated as CASSKGGTGPLEQFF.

The chain joins TRBV28 to TRBJ1-5; TRBD1 agrees at 11 bases. This CDR3 spans 16 amino acids. Trimming at V came to 5 bases and at J to 1 base, leaving 4 bases not matched to a gene. Germline lookup yields CDR1 MDHEN and CDR2 SYDVKM. CDR3 protein: CASSAGTGGSNQPQHF. CDR3 sequence (DNA): TGTGCCAGCAGTGCCGGGACAGGGGGAAGCAATCAGCCCCAGCATTTT.

V and J are TRBV5-4 and TRBJ2-1, with 12 bases matching TRBD2. Germline V lookup: CDR1 SGHNT, CDR2 YYREEE (reference sequence). Trimming at V came to 6 bases and at J to 0 bases, leaving 1 base not matched to a gene. The CDR3 is 15 amino acids. In DNA form, the CDR3 reads TGTGCCAGCAAACTAGCGGGAGGCTCCTACAATGAGCAGTTCTTC. Its protein product is CASKLAGGSYNEQFF.

The CDR3 reads CSVEGDASYEQYF. In DNA, the CDR3 is TGCAGCGTTGAAGGCGATGCTTCCTACGAGCAGTACTTC. The rearrangement links TRBV29-1 to TRBJ2-7; D gene ambiguous. CDR3 length: 13 amino acids. Between the trimmed V and J ends, which lost 1 base and 1 base, there was a span of 8 bases. Germline V lookup: CDR1 SQVTM, CDR2 ANQGSEA.

In nucleotides, the CDR3 is TGTGCCAGCAGCTTACTAGCGGTTACGGACAATGAGCAGTTCTTC. Translated, it gives CASSLLAVTDNEQFF. This sequence joins TRBV7-2 and TRBJ2-1; TRBD2 matches at 7 bases. V shed 2 bases, J shed 5 bases, and the junction held 6 bases outside the gene matches. The CDR3 runs to 15 residues. Germline loops: CDR1 SGHTA, CDR2 FQGNSA.

This chain uses TRBV19 with TRBJ1-3; D gene unclear. V dropped 2 bases and J dropped 0 bases, with 5 bases sitting between them. The germline V gene has CDR1 LNHDA and CDR2 SQIVND (reference sequence). This CDR3 has 14 amino acids. The CDR3 DNA is TGTGCCAGTAGTATAATCTCCTCTGGAAACACCATATATTTT. It translates to CASSIISSGNTIYF.

This clone was found a few times. V and J are TRBV5-1 and TRBJ2-3; 10 bases fit TRBD1. The junction had 8 bases not matched to a gene; V was cut back by 0 bases and J by 1 base. The CDR3 spans 18 residues. The germline CDR1 and CDR2 sequences are SGHRS and YFSETQ. The CDR3 DNA is TGCGCCAGCAGCTTGGGGGACAGGGGCCCCCTAGGCACAGATACGCAGTATTTT. Translating it yields CASSLGDRGPLGTDTQYF.

The chain links TRBV15 to TRBJ1-1; D gene uncertain. Germline loops: CDR1 LNHNV, CDR2 YYDKDF (reference sequence). The V end was cut by 0 bases, the J end by 7 bases, with 9 bases between. This CDR3 contains 13 residues. The CDR3 is CATSRDGRIEAFF. The DNA for the CDR3 is TGTGCCACCAGCAGAGATGGACGTATTGAAGCTTTCTTT.

The table lists this clone with a count of one. V and J are TRBV28 and TRBJ2-1; TRBD1 or TRBD2 may be the D gene (5 bases each). Germline V gene sequence: CDR1 MDHEN, CDR2 SYDVKM. This CDR3 contains 16 residues. Between the trimmed V and J ends, which lost 3 bases and 1 base, there was a span of 13 bases. CDR3 residues: CASSFPGRLSYNEQFF. The DNA of the CDR3 is TGTGCCAGCAGTTTCCCGGGACGCCTATCCTACAATGAGCAGTTCTTC.

The chain couples TRBV19 to TRBJ1-1; D is ambiguous. Deletions cut 9 bases from V and 11 bases from J, with 7 bases between. The CDR3 length is 8 residues. CDR1 and CDR2 (germline): LNHDA, SQIVND (reference sequence). In DNA form, the CDR3 reads TGTGCCAGCCCGAAGGCTTTCTTT. Amino acids: CASPKAFF.

The chain combines TRBV19 with TRBJ2-5; 9 bases agree with TRBD1. In germline, CDR1 is LNHDA, CDR2 SQIVND (reference sequence). This CDR3 comprises 14 residues. V was clipped by 5 bases and J by 4 bases; unmatched bases: 5. Here the CDR3 DNA reads TGTGCCAGTAGTGCCGGGACAGGGCGAGAGACCCAGTACTTC. It specifies CASSAGTGRETQYF.

CDR3 loop: CASSSLAGESYEQYF. In DNA, the CDR3 is TGTGCCAGTAGTTCCCTAGCGGGAGAATCCTACGAGCAGTACTTC. V usage is TRBV19 and J usage is TRBJ2-7; 10 bases map to TRBD2. Germline lookup yields CDR1 LNHDA and CDR2 SQIVND (reference sequence). CDR3 length: 15 residues. The J segment lost 1 base and the V segment lost 5 bases, leaving 5 bases of the junction unmatched.

The gene calls are TRBV7-6 and TRBJ2-5, with a tentative D call TRBD1 (6 bases). CDR1 is SGHVS, CDR2 FNYEAQ, per germline. CDR3 length equals 17 residues. V shed 4 bases and J shed 3 bases, with 21 bases lying between them. Here the CDR3 DNA reads TGTGCCAGCAGCTCGGCCGGTTTGACAGGAGAAAAAGAGACCCAGTACTTC. Amino acid sequence: CASSSAGLTGEKETQYF.

The chain links TRBV5-1 to TRBJ1-4; TRBD1 aligns across 10 bases. This CDR3 is built from 15 residues. The V and J ends lost 3 bases and 7 bases, in that order; junction bases with no gene match: 6. CDR1 is SGHRS, CDR2 YFSETQ, per germline. CDR3 nucleotides: TGCGCCAGCAGCTCCAGGGACAGGGGTGGTGAAAAACTGTTTTTT. Encoded protein: CASSSRDRGGEKLFF.

CDR3 region: CASSQRGVANYGYTF. DNA of the CDR3: TGTGCCAGCAGCCAGCGGGGGGTGGCGAACTATGGCTACACCTTC. V is TRBV7-2 and J is TRBJ1-2; weak D call: TRBD1 (5 bases). The CDR3 sequence is 15 residues long. Germline CDR1 and CDR2: SGHTA and FQGNSA. V lost 5 bases, J lost 2 bases, and 15 bases lay in between. Supplemented by reference TRBV7-2 and TRBJ1-2, the full variable domain reads GAGVSQSPSNKVTEKGKDVELRCDPISGHTALYWYRQSLGQGLEFLIYFQGNSAPDKSGLPSDRFSAERTGGSVSTLTIQRTQQEDSAVYLCASSQRGVANYGYTFGSGTRLTVV.

V is TRBV11-2 and J is TRBJ2-1; 9 nucleotides agree with TRBD2. The J segment lost 6 bases and the V segment lost 4 bases, leaving 10 bases of the junction unmatched. Germline CDR1 reads SGHAT; CDR2 reads FQNNGV. This CDR3 is built from 16 residues. The CDR3 DNA sequence: TGTGCCAGCAGCTCTAGCGGGGCTTGGGCGGGCAATGAGCAGTTCTTC. Its translation: CASSSSGAWAGNEQFF.

The chain combines TRBV4-3 with TRBJ1-1; tentative D call: TRBD1 (6 bases). CDR1 and CDR2 from the germline V gene are LGHNA and YSLEER. V was clipped by 1 base and J by 8 bases, with 11 bases between them. This CDR3 has 13 amino acids. The CDR3 coding sequence is TGCGCCAGCAGCCAAGTTGGGGGCACCGAAGCTTTCTTT. It is translated as CASSQVGGTEAFF.

The chain carries TRBV19 and TRBJ2-1, with TRBD2 matching 8 bases. V gave up 6 bases and J gave up 2 bases; unmatched junction bases: 6. This CDR3 comprises 15 residues. Germline CDR1 is LNHDA and CDR2 is SQIVND (reference sequence). The chain's CDR3 is CASSSSGLAYNEQFF. The CDR3 nucleotides read TGTGCCAGTAGCTCCTCGGGACTAGCCTACAATGAGCAGTTCTTC.

The rearrangement links TRBV7-6 to TRBJ1-1; 7 nucleotides match TRBD1. The CDR3 loop spans 11 amino acids. V was clipped by 3 bases and J by 8 bases; unmatched bases: 0. From germline, CDR1 is SGHVS and CDR2 FNYEAQ. CDR3 coding DNA: TGTGCCAGCAGCTTGGGACAGGAAGCTTTCTTT. This gives the protein CASSLGQEAFF. The complete variable domain, with remaining parts taken from reference TRBV7-6 and TRBJ1-1, reads GAGVSQSPRYKVTKRGQDVALRCDPISGHVSLYWYRQALGQGPEFLTYFNYEAQQDKSGLPNDRFSAERPEGSISTLTIQRTEQRDSAMYRCASSLGQEAFFGQGTRLTVV.

This clone appeared a few times. The chain links TRBV15 to TRBJ1-4, with a weak D call TRBD1 (6 bases). CDR3 length: 14 residues. V lost 5 bases to trimming and J lost 4 bases, with 11 bases between them. Per germline, CDR1 LNHNV and CDR2 YYDKDF (reference sequence). In DNA, the CDR3 is TGTGCCACCAGCGGAGGGGGGATTAATGAAAAACTGTTTTTT. Translating it yields CATSGGGINEKLFF.

The rearrangement joins TRBV10-1 to TRBJ2-1; no clear D. Germline CDR1 and CDR2: WNHNN and SYGVQD (reference sequence). With 7 bases removed from V and 8 bases from J, the gap between germline ends came to 9 bases. The CDR3 has 11 residues. CDR3 region: CASNPVDEQFF. The CDR3 nucleotides read TGCGCCAGCAACCCGGTCGATGAGCAGTTCTTC.

By share of the sample, this clone is medium-sized. The chain links TRBV7-9 to TRBJ1-1; D unresolved. There are 12 residues in the CDR3. V lost 4 bases and J 3 bases, leaving 6 bases between the germline ends. Germline-derived CDR1 and CDR2 are SEHNR and FQNEAQ (reference sequence). CDR3 residues: CASSSMDTEAFF. CDR3 nucleotides: TGTGCCAGCAGCTCCATGGACACTGAAGCTTTCTTT.

V is TRBV5-1 and J is TRBJ2-7; 10 bases are a match to TRBD2. The CDR3 is 15 amino acids. Germline V CDR1 and CDR2: SGHRS, YFSETQ. The V segment lost 2 bases and the J segment 3 bases; nucleotides outside the gene matches: 5. In DNA, the CDR3 is TGCGCCAGCAGCTTAGTTACTAGCGGGATCTACGAGCAGTACTTC. Its translation: CASSLVTSGIYEQYF.

For the CDR3, the DNA is TGTGCCAGCAGCTTAGTTGTGACAGGGGGCTCCTACGAGCAGTACTTC. Protein sequence: CASSLVVTGGSYEQYF. This chain links TRBV7-9 with TRBJ2-7, with 9 bases matching TRBD1. Trimming took 1 base from V and 0 from J; bases not matched to a gene: 4. The CDR3 has 16 residues. Germline CDR1 is SEHNR and CDR2 is FQNEAQ (reference sequence).

The V gene is TRBV9, the J gene TRBJ2-2; the match to TRBD1 covers 7 bases. The CDR3 is made up of 16 amino acids. The trim removed 4 bases at V and 4 bases at J, leaving 10 bases unmatched. From germline, CDR1 is SGDLS and CDR2 YYNGEE. This CDR3 reads CASSPRTGSLTGELFF. The DNA of the CDR3 is TGTGCCAGCAGCCCTCGGACAGGAAGTCTCACCGGGGAGCTGTTTTTT.

V is TRBV5-1 and J is TRBJ2-1; TRBD2 aligns across 9 bases. The CDR3 is made up of 17 amino acids. V was clipped by 0 bases and J by 2 bases; unmatched bases: 6. Germline assignment: CDR1 SGHRS and CDR2 YFSETQ. The CDR3 is CASSLDIAGVTYNEQFF. The CDR3 DNA follows: TGCGCCAGCAGCTTGGACATAGCGGGAGTAACCTACAATGAGCAGTTCTTC.